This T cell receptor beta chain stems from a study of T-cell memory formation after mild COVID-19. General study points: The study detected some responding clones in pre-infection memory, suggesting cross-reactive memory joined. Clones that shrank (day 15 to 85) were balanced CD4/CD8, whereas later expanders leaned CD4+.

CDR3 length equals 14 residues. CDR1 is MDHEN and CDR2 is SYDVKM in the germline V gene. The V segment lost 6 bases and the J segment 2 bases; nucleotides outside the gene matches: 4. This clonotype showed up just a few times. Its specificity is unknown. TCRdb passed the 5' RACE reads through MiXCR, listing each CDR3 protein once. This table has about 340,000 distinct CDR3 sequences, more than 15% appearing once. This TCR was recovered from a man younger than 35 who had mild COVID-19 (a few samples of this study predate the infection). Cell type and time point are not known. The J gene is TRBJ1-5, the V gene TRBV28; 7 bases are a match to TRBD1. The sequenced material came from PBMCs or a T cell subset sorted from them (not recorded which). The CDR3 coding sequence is TGTGCCAGCAGGGACAGGTTGGGCAATCAGCCCCAGCATTTT. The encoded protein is CASRDRLGNQPQHF.